This is a list of T cell receptor beta chains from one sample in a study of blood T cell repertoires in COVID-19. Assay used: immunoSEQ multiplex PCR; TCRdb lists only in-frame clones, some missing. The sample has 58,000 or so clones; 78% are singletons. The material sequenced was peripheral blood. The receptors stem from a human donor in a cohort sampled during active COVID-19. Each CDR3 is given with its conserved first and last residue. A D gene is named only where the DNA matches it firmly. The listing skips clone size in some rows; elsewhere it reads once, few, many or a size class.

TRBD2 | - | TRBJ2-7 | TRBV5-4 | TGTGCCAGCACTGAAGCGGGGAGCTACGAGCAGTACTTC | CASTEAGSYEQYF
- | - | TRBJ2-7 | TRBV30 | TGTGCCTGGAGTGTTAACTGGAGGGATCACGAGCAGTACTTC | CAWSVNWRDHEQYF
TRBD1 | - | TRBJ1-2 | TRBV10-3 | TGTGCCATCAGTGAGTCCCCGGACAGGCTGAGGGGCTACACCTTC | CAISESPDRLRGYTF
- | few | TRBJ1-2 | TRBV28 | TGTGCCAGCAGTCGAGGGTCGGGCTATGGCTACACCTTC | CASSRGSGYGYTF
- | - | TRBJ1-1 | TRBV30 | TGTGCCTGGGCCCCCAAAACGGGGTCCGCTGAAGCTTTCTTT | CAWAPKTGSAEAFF
TRBD1 | - | TRBJ2-7 | TRBV3-1/TRBV3-2 | TGTGCCAGCAGCCAATTTAGGACAGGGGGCGACGAGCAGTACTTC | CASSQFRTGGDEQYF
- | - | TRBJ2-1 | TRBV27 | TGTGCCAGCAGTTACAGGGGAGGCACCTACAATGAGCAGTTCTTC | CASSYRGGTYNEQFF
TRBD1 | - | TRBJ1-3 | TRBV6-6 | TGTGCCAGCAGTGGGACAGGGAGCTCTGGAAACACCATATATTTT | CASSGTGSSGNTIYF
TRBD1 | - | TRBJ1-5 | TRBV6-1 | TGTGCCAGCAGTGACCCACAGGGGTTTGCAATTAGGACCCAGCATTTT | CASSDPQGFAIRTQHF
TRBD1 | - | TRBJ1-2 | TRBV2 | TGTGCCAGCATTGGACAGGACACGTATGGCTACACCTTC | CASIGQDTYGYTF
TRBD1 | - | TRBJ1-2 | TRBV9 | TGTGCCAGCAGCCCAGGGCATGACAGGGGGTATGGCTACACCTTC | CASSPGHDRGYGYTF
TRBD1 | - | TRBJ1-5 | TRBV7-2 | TGTGCCAGCAGCGTCTCCAGGGGGAATCAGCCCCAGCATTTT | CASSVSRGNQPQHF
TRBD2 | - | TRBJ2-7 | TRBV6-5 | TGTGCCAGCAGTTACGAAGGCGGGGGGACAACCTACGAGCAGTACTTC | CASSYEGGGTTYEQYF
- | few | TRBJ2-5 | TRBV5-4 | TGTGCCAGCAGCTTGGACAGGAAAGAGACCCAGTACTTC | CASSLDRKETQYF
TRBD2 | - | TRBJ2-7 | TRBV28 | TGTGCCAGCAGAGCCCCACCGGGCGGGAGATTCCACGAGCAGTACTTC | CASRAPPGGRFHEQYF
- | - | TRBJ1-2 | TRBV9 | TGTGCCAGTACCCTCCCGGACAGTCCTAAGGTTACCTTC | CASTLPDSPKVTF
TRBD1 | - | TRBJ2-7 | TRBV7-9 | TGTGCCAGCAGCTCCACCTACAGGGGGTCCTACGAGCAGTACTTC | CASSSTYRGSYEQYF
- | - | TRBJ2-7 | TRBV5-4 | TGTGCCAGCAGCTTGGAGCGGGTTGCGGGCGAGCAGTACTTC | CASSLERVAGEQYF
TRBD1 | - | TRBJ2-6 | TRBV6-5 | TGTGCCAGCAGACAGGGGAGCTCTGGGGCCAACGTCCTGACTTTC | CASRQGSSGANVLTF
TRBD1 | - | TRBJ1-1 | TRBV19 | TGTGCCAGTAGTAGGGGACAGGGCCACACTGAAGCTTTCTTT | CASSRGQGHTEAFF
- | - | TRBJ2-7 | TRBV4-3 | TGCGCCAGCAGCCAAGATAGTAATGTCGACGAGCAGTACTTC | CASSQDSNVDEQYF
- | - | TRBJ1-1 | TRBV30 | TGTGCCTGGAGTGTACCACAGGTCCCCTTTGAAGCTTTCTTT | CAWSVPQVPFEAFF
- | - | TRBJ1-2 | TRBV19 | TGTGCCAGTAGTATTGACGGCAGGAACAACTATGGCTACACCTTC | CASSIDGRNNYGYTF
TRBD2 | - | TRBJ2-7 | TRBV7-9 | TGTGCCAGCAGTCAGCGGGAGATCCACGAGCAGTACTTC | CASSQREIHEQYF
- | once | TRBJ1-5 | TRBV10-3 | TGTGCCATCAGTGAGTGGGAGAATCAGCCCCAGCATTTT | CAISEWENQPQHF
TRBD2 | - | TRBJ2-5 | TRBV5-6 | TGTGCCAGCAGTTATAGCGGGAGGGCCTTAAGGCAAGAGACCCAGTACTTC | CASSYSGRALRQETQYF
- | once | TRBJ1-4 | TRBV6-5 | TGTGCCAGCAGGCCCCAACGGTCTCGGGGGGAAAAACTGTTTTTT | CASRPQRSRGEKLFF
- | - | TRBJ2-7 | TRBV7-2 | TGTGCCAGCAGCCGGACACAGGGCCCCTACGAGCAGTACTTC | CASSRTQGPYEQYF
TRBD2 | - | TRBJ2-1 | TRBV10-2 | TGCGCCAGCAGGTTAGCGGGACGAAATTTCAATGAGCAGTTCTTC | CASRLAGRNFNEQFF
TRBD1 | few | TRBJ2-6 | TRBV7-6 | TGTGCCAGCAGCAACCGCTGGGGACAGGCCTCTGGGGCCAACGTCCTGACTTTC | CASSNRWGQASGANVLTF
TRBD2 | few | TRBJ2-7 | TRBV6-4 | TGTGCCAGCAGTGAGGAGGGGACTAGCTCCTACGAGCAGTACTTC | CASSEEGTSSYEQYF
- | - | TRBJ2-7 | TRBV7-9 | TGTGCAAGCGAGGGAGCTGGCTCCTACGAGCAGTACTTC | CASEGAGSYEQYF
TRBD1 | once | TRBJ2-1 | TRBV4-1 | TGCGCCAGCAGCCAAACTATGGACAGGTACAATGAGCAGTTCTTC | CASSQTMDRYNEQFF
TRBD1 | once | TRBJ2-7 | TRBV7-2 | TGTGCCAGCAGCGCCCGGACAGGGGTATACGAGCAGTACTTC | CASSARTGVYEQYF
- | - | TRBJ2-1 | TRBV3-1/TRBV3-2 | TGTGCCAGCAGCCCCCTTGGAGTCAGGGTCAATGAGCAGTTCTTC | CASSPLGVRVNEQFF
TRBD2 | - | TRBJ2-2 | TRBV2 | TGTGCCAGCAGACTAGCGTCGAACACCGGGGAGCTGTTTTTT | CASRLASNTGELFF
TRBD1 | - | TRBJ2-7 | TRBV6-5 | TGTGCCAGCAGTACGATCGGACAGGGATCGGACGAGCAGTACTTC | CASSTIGQGSDEQYF
- | - | TRBJ1-2 | TRBV7-9 | TGTGCCAGCAGCTACGGACAGAACTATGGCTACACCTTC | CASSYGQNYGYTF
TRBD2 | - | TRBJ2-7 | TRBV3-1/TRBV3-2 | TGTGCCAGCAGCCAACGCGGGAGTAAGTACGAGCAGTACTTC | CASSQRGSKYEQYF
- | - | TRBJ2-7 | TRBV7-9 | TGTGCCAGCAGCTTAGATATTCGCAGGGCAAGCTACGAGCAGTACTTC | CASSLDIRRASYEQYF
- | few | TRBJ2-7 | TRBV6-5 | TGTGCCAGCAGTCCTGAGGGGGCCTACGAGCAGTACTTC | CASSPEGAYEQYF
- | once | TRBJ2-3 | TRBV3-1/TRBV3-2 | TGTGCCAGCAGCCAAGAATGGAGGGAGACACCCACAGATACGCAGTATTTT | CASSQEWRETPTDTQYF
- | - | TRBJ2-3 | TRBV28 | TGTGCCAGCAGTCAGCCAGGGGAATGGACAGATACGCAGTATTTT | CASSQPGEWTDTQYF
TRBD1 | - | TRBJ1-5 | TRBV30 | TGTGCCTGGAGCGGACAGGGTGCTCAGCCCCAGCATTTT | CAWSGQGAQPQHF
- | - | TRBJ2-2 | TRBV19 | TGTGCCAGTAGTATAGTAGGGCAGCGGCGCACCGGGGAGCTGTTTTTT | CASSIVGQRRTGELFF
TRBD1 | - | TRBJ1-2 | TRBV29-1 | TGCAGCGTCCAGACAGGGATACGGTATGGCTACACCTTC | CSVQTGIRYGYTF
TRBD1 | few | TRBJ1-4 | TRBV29-1 | TGCAGCGTTGGCAGGACAGGTCGTGAAGAACTGTTTTTT | CSVGRTGREELFF
TRBD1 | - | TRBJ1-2 | TRBV29-1 | TGCAGCGTTGAAGATGCAGGGGGCTATGGCTACACCTTC | CSVEDAGGYGYTF
TRBD2 | - | TRBJ2-7 | TRBV5-1 | TGCGCCAGCAGCTTCCCTTCGCGGGGGGTACCCGAGCAGTACTTC | CASSFPSRGVPEQYF
TRBD1 | few | TRBJ1-1 | TRBV5-4 | TGTGCCAGCAGCCCAACAGGGGACACTGAAGCTTTCTTT | CASSPTGDTEAFF
- | - | TRBJ1-1 | TRBV27 | TGTGCCAGCAGTTTATTGGCCGGACAAAACCCCACTGAAGCTTTCTTT | CASSLLAGQNPTEAFF
- | - | TRBJ2-7 | TRBV7-9 | TGTGCCAGCAGCTTAGGGGACAAGAATCGGTTC | CASSLGDKNRF